This T cell receptor beta chain is drawn from a study of blood T cell repertoires in COVID-19. Study-level background: T cells, B-cell-depleted T cells, or PBMCs provided the cDNA or gDNA that served as material.

V lost 4 bases and J 9 bases, leaving 12 bases between the germline ends. CDR1 ENHRY and CDR2 SYGVKD come from the germline V gene. The CDR3 has 12 amino acids. Sequencing was performed with immunoSEQ multiplex PCR; in TCRdb, only in-frame clones are kept and a portion is missing. The repertoire consists of tens of thousands of clones, with roughly 90% occurring once and the leading ten covering less than 3%. While infection was still active, Seattle patients were enrolled and then followed longitudinally. The V gene is TRBV10-3, the J gene TRBJ1-1; D uncertain. The sample was peripheral blood. This TCR was sampled from a man aged 45-65 years with COVID-19, enrolled during active disease. The DNA for the CDR3 is TGTGCCATCAGTGGAGCCTCCCACCAAGCTTTCTTT. Its protein product is CAISGASHQAFF.